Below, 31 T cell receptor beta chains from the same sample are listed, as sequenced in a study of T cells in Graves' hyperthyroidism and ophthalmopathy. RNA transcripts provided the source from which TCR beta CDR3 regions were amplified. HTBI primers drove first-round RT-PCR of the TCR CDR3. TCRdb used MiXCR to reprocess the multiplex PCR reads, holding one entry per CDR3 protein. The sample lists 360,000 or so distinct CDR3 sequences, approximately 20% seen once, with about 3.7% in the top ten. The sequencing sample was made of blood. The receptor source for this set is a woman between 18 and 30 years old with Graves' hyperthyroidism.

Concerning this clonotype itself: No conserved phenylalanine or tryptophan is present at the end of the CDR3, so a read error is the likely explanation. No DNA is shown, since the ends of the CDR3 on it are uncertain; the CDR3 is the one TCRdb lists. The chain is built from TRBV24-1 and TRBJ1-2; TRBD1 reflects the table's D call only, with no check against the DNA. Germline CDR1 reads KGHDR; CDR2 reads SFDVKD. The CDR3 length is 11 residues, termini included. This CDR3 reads CATSDFGTVEP.

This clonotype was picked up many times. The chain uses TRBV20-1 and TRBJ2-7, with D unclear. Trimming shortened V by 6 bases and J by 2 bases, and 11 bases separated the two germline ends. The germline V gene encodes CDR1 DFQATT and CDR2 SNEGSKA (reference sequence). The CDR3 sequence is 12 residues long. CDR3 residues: CSAAQDPYEQYF. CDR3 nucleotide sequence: TGCAGTGCGGCGCAGGATCCCTACGAGCAGTACTTC.

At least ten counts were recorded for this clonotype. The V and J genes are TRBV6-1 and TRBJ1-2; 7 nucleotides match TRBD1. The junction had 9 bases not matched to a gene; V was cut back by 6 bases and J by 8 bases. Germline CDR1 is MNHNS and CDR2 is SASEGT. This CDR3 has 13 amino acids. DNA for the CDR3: TGTGCCAGCAGCCTACAGGGGAGCGAAGGCTACACCTTC. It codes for CASSLQGSEGYTF.

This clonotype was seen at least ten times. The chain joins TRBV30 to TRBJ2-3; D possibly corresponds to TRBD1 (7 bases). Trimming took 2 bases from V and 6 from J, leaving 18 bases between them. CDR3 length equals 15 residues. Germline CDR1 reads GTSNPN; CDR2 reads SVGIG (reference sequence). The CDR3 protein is CAWSNGDSREDTQYF. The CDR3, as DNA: TGTGCCTGGAGTAATGGGGACAGTCGGGAGGATACGCAGTATTTT. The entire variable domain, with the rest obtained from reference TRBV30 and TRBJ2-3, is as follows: SQTIHQWPATLVQPVGSPLSLECTVEGTSNPNLYWYRQAAGRGLQLLFYSVGIGQISSEVPQNLSASRPQDRQFILSSKKLLLSDSGFYLCAWSNGDSREDTQYFGPGTRLTVL.

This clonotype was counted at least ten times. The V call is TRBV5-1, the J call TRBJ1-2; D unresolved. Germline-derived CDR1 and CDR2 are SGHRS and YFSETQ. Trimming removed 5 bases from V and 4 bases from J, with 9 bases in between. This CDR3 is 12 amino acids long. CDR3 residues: CASRLLAYGYTF. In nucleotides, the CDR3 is TGCGCCAGCAGACTTCTGGCCTATGGCTACACCTTC.

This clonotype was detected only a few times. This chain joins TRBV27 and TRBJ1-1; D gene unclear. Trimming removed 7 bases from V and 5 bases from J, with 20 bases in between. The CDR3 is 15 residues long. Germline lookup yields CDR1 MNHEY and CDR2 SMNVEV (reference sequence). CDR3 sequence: CASIGTAGSATEAFF. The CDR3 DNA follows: TGTGCCAGCATCGGAACGGCCGGGAGTGCAACTGAAGCTTTCTTT.

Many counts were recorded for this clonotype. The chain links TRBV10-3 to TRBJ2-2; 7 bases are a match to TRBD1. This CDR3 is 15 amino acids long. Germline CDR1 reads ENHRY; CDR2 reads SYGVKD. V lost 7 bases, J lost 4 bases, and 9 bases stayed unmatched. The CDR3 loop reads CAIKPQGSSTGELFF. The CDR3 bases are TGTGCCATCAAGCCACAGGGGTCTTCCACCGGGGAGCTGTTTTTT.

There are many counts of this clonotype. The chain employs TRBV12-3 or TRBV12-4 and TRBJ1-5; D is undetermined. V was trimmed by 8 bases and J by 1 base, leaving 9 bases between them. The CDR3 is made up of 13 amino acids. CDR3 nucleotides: TGTGCCAGCTGCACAAGAAGCAATCAGCCCCAGCATTTT. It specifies CASCTRSNQPQHF.

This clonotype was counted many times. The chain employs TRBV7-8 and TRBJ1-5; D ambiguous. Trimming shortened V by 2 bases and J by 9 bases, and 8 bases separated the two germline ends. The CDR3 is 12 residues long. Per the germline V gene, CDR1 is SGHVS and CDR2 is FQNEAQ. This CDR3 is CASSLLGSPQHF. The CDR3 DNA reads TGTGCCAGCAGCTTACTCGGGTCGCCCCAGCATTTT.

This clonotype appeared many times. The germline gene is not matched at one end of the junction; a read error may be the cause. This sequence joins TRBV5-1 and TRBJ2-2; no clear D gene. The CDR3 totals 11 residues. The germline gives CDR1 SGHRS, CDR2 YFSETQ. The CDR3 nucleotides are TGTGCCAGCAGCCTAGACGGGGAGCTGTTTTTT. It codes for CASSLDGELFF. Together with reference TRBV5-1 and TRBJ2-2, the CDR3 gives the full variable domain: KAGVTQTPRYLIKTRGQQVTLSCSPISGHRSVSWYQQTPGQGLQFLFEYFSETQRNKGNFPGRFSGRQFSNSRSEMNVSTLELGDSALYLCASSLDGELFFGEGSRLTVL.

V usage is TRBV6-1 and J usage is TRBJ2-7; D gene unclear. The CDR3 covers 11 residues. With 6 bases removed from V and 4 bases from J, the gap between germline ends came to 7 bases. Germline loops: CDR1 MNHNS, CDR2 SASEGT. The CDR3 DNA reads TGTGCCAGCAGGGGTAATTACGAGCAGTACTTC. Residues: CASRGNYEQYF.

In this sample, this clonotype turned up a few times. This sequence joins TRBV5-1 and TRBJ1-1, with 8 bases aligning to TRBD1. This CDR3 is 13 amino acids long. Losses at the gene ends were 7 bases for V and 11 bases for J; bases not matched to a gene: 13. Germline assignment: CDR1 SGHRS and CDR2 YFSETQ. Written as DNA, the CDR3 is TGCGCCAGCCGACTCGAGGGACAGGCTGCGGCTTTCTTT. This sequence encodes CASRLEGQAAAFF. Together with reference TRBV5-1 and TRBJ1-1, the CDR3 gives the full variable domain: KAGVTQTPRYLIKTRGQQVTLSCSPISGHRSVSWYQQTPGQGLQFLFEYFSETQRNKGNFPGRFSGRQFSNSRSEMNVSTLELGDSALYLCASRLEGQAAAFFGQGTRLTVV.

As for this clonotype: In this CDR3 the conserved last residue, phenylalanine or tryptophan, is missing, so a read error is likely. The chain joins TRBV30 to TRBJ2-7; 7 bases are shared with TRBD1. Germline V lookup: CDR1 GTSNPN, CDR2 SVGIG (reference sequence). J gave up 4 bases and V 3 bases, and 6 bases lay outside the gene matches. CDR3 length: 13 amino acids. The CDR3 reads CAWSLARGYEQYL. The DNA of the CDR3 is TGTGCCTGGAGCTTGGCCAGGGGGTACGAGCAGTACCTC.

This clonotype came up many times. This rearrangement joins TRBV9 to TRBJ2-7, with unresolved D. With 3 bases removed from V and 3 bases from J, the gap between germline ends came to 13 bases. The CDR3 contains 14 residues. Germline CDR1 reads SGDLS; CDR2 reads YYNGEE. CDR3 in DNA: TGTGCCAGCAGCGGCCGGTCGGGTGACTACGAGCAGTACTTC. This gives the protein CASSGRSGDYEQYF.

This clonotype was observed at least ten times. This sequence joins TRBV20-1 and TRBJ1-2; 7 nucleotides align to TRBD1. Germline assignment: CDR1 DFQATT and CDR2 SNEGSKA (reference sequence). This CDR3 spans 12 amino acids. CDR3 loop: CSPTGEEGGYTF. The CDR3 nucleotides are TGCAGCCCAACAGGGGAGGAGGGTGGCTACACCTTC.

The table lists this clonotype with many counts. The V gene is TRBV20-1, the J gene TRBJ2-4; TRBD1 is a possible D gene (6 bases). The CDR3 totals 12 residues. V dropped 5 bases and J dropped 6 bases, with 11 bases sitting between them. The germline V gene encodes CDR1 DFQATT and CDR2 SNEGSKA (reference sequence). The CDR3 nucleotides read TGCAGTGCTCAAATGGACAGAAACATTCAGTACTTC. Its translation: CSAQMDRNIQYF.

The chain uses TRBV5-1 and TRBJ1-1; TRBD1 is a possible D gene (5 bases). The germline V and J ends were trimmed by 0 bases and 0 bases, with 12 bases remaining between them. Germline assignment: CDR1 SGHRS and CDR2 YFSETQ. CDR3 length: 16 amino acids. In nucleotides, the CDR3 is TGCGCCAGCAGCTTGGGACAGATCCAAATGAACACTGAAGCTTTCTTT. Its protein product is CASSLGQIQMNTEAFF.

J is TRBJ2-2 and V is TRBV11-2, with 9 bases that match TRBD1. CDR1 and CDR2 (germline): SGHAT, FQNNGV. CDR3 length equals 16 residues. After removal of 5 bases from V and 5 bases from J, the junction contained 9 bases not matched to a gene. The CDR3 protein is CASSTYRGRRTGELFF. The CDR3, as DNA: TGTGCCAGCAGCACATACAGGGGGCGCAGAACCGGGGAGCTGTTTTTT.

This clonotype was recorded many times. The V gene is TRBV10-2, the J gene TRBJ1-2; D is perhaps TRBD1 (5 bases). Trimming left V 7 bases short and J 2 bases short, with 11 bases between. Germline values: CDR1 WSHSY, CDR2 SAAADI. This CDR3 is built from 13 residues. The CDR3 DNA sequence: TGCGCCAGCAACCCGACAGAGAACTATGGCTACACCTTC. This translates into CASNPTENYGYTF.

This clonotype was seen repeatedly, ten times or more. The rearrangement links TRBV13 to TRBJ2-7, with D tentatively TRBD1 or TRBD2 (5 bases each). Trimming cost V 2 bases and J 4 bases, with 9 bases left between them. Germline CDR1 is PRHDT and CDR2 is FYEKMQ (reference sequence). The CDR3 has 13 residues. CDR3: CASSLRREYEQYF. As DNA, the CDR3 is TGTGCCAGCAGCTTACGCAGGGAGTACGAGCAGTACTTC. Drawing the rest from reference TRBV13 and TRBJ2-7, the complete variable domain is AAGVIQSPRHLIKEKRETATLKCYPIPRHDTVYWYQQGPGQDPQFLISFYEKMQSDKGSIPDRFSAQQFSDYHSELNMSSLELGDSALYFCASSLRREYEQYFGPGTRLTVT.

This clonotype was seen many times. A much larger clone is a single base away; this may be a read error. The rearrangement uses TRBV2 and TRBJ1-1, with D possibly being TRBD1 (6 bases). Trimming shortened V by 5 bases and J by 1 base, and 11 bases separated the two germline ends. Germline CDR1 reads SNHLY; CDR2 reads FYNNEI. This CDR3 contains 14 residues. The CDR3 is CASSTGQRNTEAFF. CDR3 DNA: TGTGCCAGCAGTACCGGACAGAGGAACACTGAAGCTTTCTTT. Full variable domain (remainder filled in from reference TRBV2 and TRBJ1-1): EPEVTQTPSHQVTQMGQEVILRCVPISNHLYFYWYRQILGQKVEFLVSFYNNEISEKSEIFDDQFSVERPDGSNFTLKIRSTKLEDSAMYFCASSTGQRNTEAFFGQGTRLTVV.

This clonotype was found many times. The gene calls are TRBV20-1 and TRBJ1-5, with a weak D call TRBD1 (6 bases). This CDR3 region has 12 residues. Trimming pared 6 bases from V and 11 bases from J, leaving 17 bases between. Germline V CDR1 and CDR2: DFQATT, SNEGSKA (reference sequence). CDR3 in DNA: TGCAGTGCCACCCAACAGGGCAGTACCCAGCATTTT. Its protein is CSATQQGSTQHF.

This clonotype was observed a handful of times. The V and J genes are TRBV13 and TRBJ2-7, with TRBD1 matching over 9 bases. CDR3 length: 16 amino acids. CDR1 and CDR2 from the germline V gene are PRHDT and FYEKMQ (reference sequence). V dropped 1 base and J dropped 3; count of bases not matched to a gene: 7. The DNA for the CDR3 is TGTGCCAGCAGCTTAGCGGCAGGGGACAGGGACTACGAGCAGTACTTC. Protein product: CASSLAAGDRDYEQYF.

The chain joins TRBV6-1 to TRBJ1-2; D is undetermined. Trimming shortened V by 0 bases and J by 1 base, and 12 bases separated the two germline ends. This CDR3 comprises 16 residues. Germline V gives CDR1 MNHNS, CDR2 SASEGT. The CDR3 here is CASSEARWADNYGYTF. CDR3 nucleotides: TGTGCCAGCAGTGAAGCGCGTTGGGCAGATAACTATGGCTACACCTTC.

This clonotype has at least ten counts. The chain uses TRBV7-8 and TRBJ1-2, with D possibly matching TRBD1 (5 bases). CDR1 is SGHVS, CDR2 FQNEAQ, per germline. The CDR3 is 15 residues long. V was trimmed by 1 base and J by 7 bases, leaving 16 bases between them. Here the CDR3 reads CASSLGRGIVGGYTF. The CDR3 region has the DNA TGTGCCAGCAGCTTAGGGCGGGGGATAGTAGGTGGCTACACCTTC. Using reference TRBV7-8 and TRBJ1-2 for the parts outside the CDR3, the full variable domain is GAGVSQSPRYKVAKRGQDVALRCDPISGHVSLFWYQQALGQGPEFLTYFQNEAQLDKSGLPSDRFFAERPEGSVSTLKIQRTQQEDSAVYLCASSLGRGIVGGYTFGSGTRLTVV.

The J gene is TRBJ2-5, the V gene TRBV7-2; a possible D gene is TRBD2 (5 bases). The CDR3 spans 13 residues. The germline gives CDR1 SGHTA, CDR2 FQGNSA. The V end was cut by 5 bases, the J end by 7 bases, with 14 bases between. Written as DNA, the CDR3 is TGTGCCAGCAGCCCCTCGGGGTGGGGGACCCAGTACTTC. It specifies CASSPSGWGTQYF.

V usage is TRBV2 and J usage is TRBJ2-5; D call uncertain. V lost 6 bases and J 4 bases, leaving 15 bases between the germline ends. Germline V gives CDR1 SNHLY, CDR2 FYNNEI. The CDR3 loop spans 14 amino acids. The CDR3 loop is CASRPQASSETQYF. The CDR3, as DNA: TGTGCCAGCAGACCCCAGGCCTCATCAGAGACCCAGTACTTC.

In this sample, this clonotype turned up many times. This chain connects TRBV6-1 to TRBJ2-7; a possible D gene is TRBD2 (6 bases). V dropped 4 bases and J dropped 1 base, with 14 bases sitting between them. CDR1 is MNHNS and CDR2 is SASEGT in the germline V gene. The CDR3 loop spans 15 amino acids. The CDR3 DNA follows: TGTGCCAGCAGTGCGAGACTAGGGAGGTCCTACGAGCAGTACTTC. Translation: CASSARLGRSYEQYF.

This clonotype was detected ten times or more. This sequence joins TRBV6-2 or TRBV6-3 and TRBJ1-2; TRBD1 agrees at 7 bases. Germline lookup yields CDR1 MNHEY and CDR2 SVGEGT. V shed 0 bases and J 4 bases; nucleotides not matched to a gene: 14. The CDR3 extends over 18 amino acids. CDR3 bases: TGTGCCAGCAGTTACTCGATTCAGGGGGGACTTACAACCTATGGCTACACCTTC. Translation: CASSYSIQGGLTTYGYTF.

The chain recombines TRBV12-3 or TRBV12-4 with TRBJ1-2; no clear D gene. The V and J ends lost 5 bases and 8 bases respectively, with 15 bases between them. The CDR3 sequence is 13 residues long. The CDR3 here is CASSPEWVEGYTF. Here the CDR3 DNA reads TGTGCCAGCAGTCCCGAGTGGGTGGAGGGCTACACCTTC.

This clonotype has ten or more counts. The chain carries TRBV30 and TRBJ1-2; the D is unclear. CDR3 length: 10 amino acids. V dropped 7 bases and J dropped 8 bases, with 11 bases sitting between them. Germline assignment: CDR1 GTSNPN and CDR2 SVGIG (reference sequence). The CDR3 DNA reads TGTGCCTCGACCGGGATAGGCTACACCTTC. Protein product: CASTGIGYTF.